This T cell receptor beta chain was recorded in a study of blood T cell repertoires in COVID-19. Authors' methods: Estimation of nucleated cell counts relied on the amplification of reference gene primers. TCRdb's copy holds only in-frame clones and misses some; the assay was immunoSEQ multiplex PCR. D and trimming come from the DNA, and the V and J calls and clone size come from that table. The data hold 68,000 or so clones, with roughly 88% observed a single time. The CDR3 consists of 15 residues. Germline V lookup: CDR1 SNHLY, CDR2 FYNNEI. Unmatched junction bases numbered 5, after V lost 5 bases and J lost 6 bases.

The chain employs TRBV2 and TRBJ2-3, with 13 bases that match TRBD2. This clonotype was sampled from an older man with active or convalescent COVID-19. Material: peripheral blood. In DNA, the CDR3 is TGTGCCAGCAGTCAACTAGCGGGGGGGCGTGATACGCAGTATTTT. Its protein product is CASSQLAGGRDTQYF.